This is a list of T cell receptor beta chains from one sample in a study of T cells after somatic rescue of genetic block. Here immunoSEQ multiplex PCR was the method, and the copy in TCRdb shows in-frame clones only, minus some. The repertoire holds roughly 13,000 clones, more than 65% seen once, with roughly a fifth in the top ten. Source material: peripheral blood mononuclear cells (PBMCs). All receptors derive from a boy aged 10-17 years. CDR3s include the opening cysteine and the closing phenylalanine or tryptophan. The order of the fields is V gene, CDR3 length, J gene, CDR3 protein.

>TRBV11-2|13|TRBJ1-2
CASSLDRGSGYTF
>TRBV7-9|15|TRBJ1-1
CASSLGLEVRGEAFF
>TRBV2|14|TRBJ2-3
CASRVVQGPDTQYF
>TRBV19|15|TRBJ2-7
CATEDILAGAHEQYF
>TRBV19|14|TRBJ2-5
CASSQSGRGKTQYF
>TRBV2|14|TRBJ1-1
CASSGQPMNTEAFF
>TRBV30|14|TRBJ1-5
CAWSDRGGDQPQHF
>TRBV6-5|13|TRBJ2-3
CASRRTSGRIEYF
>TRBV28|14|TRBJ1-5
CASSLYAGVQPQHF
>TRBV5-6|17|TRBJ2-7
CASSLDRGQGFSYEQYF
>TRBV7-9|13|TRBJ1-2
CASSFLSNYGYTF
>TRBV11-2|14|TRBJ1-1
CASSLTDRVTEAFF
>TRBV21-1|14|TRBJ1-6
CASSKGKGRSPLHF
>TRBV10-1|18|TRBJ2-3
CASSRDRGTSGSTDTQYF
>TRBV18|14|TRBJ2-1
CASSPGVPVNEQFF
>TRBV2|15|TRBJ2-1
CASRRTSGDYNEQFF
>TRBV7-3|14|TRBJ2-2
CATRVGDHTGELFF
>TRBV5-1|17|TRBJ2-7
CASSQLPGPHPTYEQYF
>TRBV6-4|10|TRBJ1-1
CANCDRAPFF
>TRBV28|15|TRBJ2-3
CASTLGAADTDTQYF
>TRBV6-6|14|TRBJ2-3
CASSYTQGTDTQYF
>TRBV11-1|15|TRBJ1-4
CASSAQRRANEKLFF
>TRBV5-1|16|TRBJ2-7
CASSLAHRDYSYEQYF
>TRBV5-1|11|TRBJ2-3
CASSGHDTQYF
>TRBV23-1|15|TRBJ2-7
CASRQRALTIYEQYF
>TRBV5-5|15|TRBJ1-1
CASSWALSPGTEAFF
>TRBV6-5|13|TRBJ2-7
CASRHRVSYEQYF
>TRBV6-5|14|TRBJ2-4
CASSYNGRKNIQYF
>TRBV5-3|16|TRBJ2-7
CARSLSGQGEKDEQYF
>TRBV30|13|TRBJ2-7
CASRTLNSYEQYF
>TRBV9|14|TRBJ2-1
CASSVSLIYNEQFF
>TRBV6-5|14|TRBJ1-4
CASSGRATNEKLFF
>TRBV28|15|TRBJ2-1
CASSFLAGGPYEQFF
>TRBV11-2|16|TRBJ2-4
CASSSSGVLAKNIQYF
>TRBV5-1|17|TRBJ2-1
CASSLGAGGPSYNEQFF
>TRBV5-5|13|TRBJ1-1
CASSLWGNTEAFF
>TRBV30|13|TRBJ1-5
CAWSYQVNQPQHF
>TRBV28|14|TRBJ1-2
CASSLGGAGYGYTF
>TRBV5-1|14|TRBJ1-4
CASSPGEGDEKLFF
>TRBV28|15|TRBJ2-7
CASSPLQGSSYEQYF
>TRBV10-3|13|TRBJ2-3
CAISGQGPDTQYF
>TRBV10-3|13|TRBJ1-3
CATRGPPGNTIYF
>TRBV5-4|16|TRBJ2-3
CASSRQTSGVTDTQYF
>TRBV7-9|15|TRBJ2-2
CASSIGVGSTGELFF
>TRBV18|15|TRBJ1-5
CASSQGVISNQPQHF
>TRBV19|12|TRBJ1-2
CACRTSDYGYTF